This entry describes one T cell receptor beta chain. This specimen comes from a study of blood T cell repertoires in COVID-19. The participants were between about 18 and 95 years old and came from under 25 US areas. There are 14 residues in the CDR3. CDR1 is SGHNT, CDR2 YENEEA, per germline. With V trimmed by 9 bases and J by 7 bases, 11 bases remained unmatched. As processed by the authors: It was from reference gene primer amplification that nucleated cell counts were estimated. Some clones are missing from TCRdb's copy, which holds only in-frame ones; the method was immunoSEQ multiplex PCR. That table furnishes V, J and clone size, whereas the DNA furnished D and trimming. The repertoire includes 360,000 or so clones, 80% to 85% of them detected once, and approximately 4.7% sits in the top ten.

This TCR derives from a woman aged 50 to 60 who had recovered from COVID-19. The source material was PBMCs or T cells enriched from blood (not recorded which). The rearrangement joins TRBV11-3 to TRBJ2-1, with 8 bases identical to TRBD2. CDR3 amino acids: CASGGLAKGNEQFF. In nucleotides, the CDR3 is TGTGCCAGTGGAGGACTAGCAAAGGGAAATGAGCAGTTCTTC.